This TCR beta chain is from a study of cytomegalovirus exposure and HLA in healthy donors. With 60 Vbeta and 13 Jbeta primers, the PCR was carried out. The repertoire was sequenced with immunoSEQ multiplex PCR; TCRdb's copy has only in-frame clones and lacks some. The table records roughly 190,000 clones, approximately 88% of them present only once. Germline lookup yields CDR1 MNHNY and CDR2 SVGAGI (reference sequence). With 5 bases clipped from V and 2 bases from J, the junction kept 6 bases outside the gene matches. The CDR3 sequence is 15 residues long. Sequencing was carried out using PBMCs. This sequence was found in a woman aged 45-59 years in good health and CMV-seropositive. V is TRBV6-6 and J is TRBJ2-7; 10 nucleotides match TRBD1. The CDR3 sequence: CASSRGQGITYEQYF. The DNA for the CDR3 is TGTGCCAGCAGTCGGGGACAGGGGATCACCTACGAGCAGTACTTC.